The next 3 T cell receptor beta chains were all read from a single sample in a study of tumor-infiltrating lymphocytes in primary liver carcinoma. Each 20-30 mg portion of unsorted bulk tissue served as the source for co-extraction of RNA and DNA. Using a constant-region primer together with ProtoScript II reverse transcriptase, TCR beta cDNA was made from 500 ng of total RNA. Researchers made the TCR beta libraries by running three nested multiplex PCR rounds with slightly modified ARM-PCR. The opening two PCR rounds, around 9 cycles each, paired TRBV1-TRBV30 forward primers with a C-beta reverse primer. From the multiplex PCR reads, TCRdb called clonotypes with MiXCR, one entry per CDR3 protein. The sample yields around 190,000 distinct CDR3 sequences, just under 85% seen once. Sequenced material: tumor tissue from primary liver carcinoma. The receptors derive from a man in his forties or fifties with primary liver carcinoma and hepatitis B virus infection.

About this clonotype itself: A junction boundary mismatches the germline segment, possibly from a read error. The J gene is TRBJ2-1, the V gene TRBV29-1; 14 bases align to TRBD2. Germline V gene sequence: CDR1 SQVTM, CDR2 ANQGSEA. This CDR3 contains 15 residues. The CDR3 DNA is TGCAGCGTTGGACTAGCGGGGGGGTTATACAATGAGCAGCTCTTC. Protein product: CSVGLAGGLYNEQLF.

Of note for this clonotype: Because the CDR3 is missing its conserved closing phenylalanine or tryptophan, this is likely a read error. Because the CDR3's place on the DNA is in doubt, the DNA is left out and the CDR3 is given as listed by TCRdb. The chain links TRBV29-1 to TRBJ2-6. Germline V gives CDR1 SQVTM, CDR2 ANQGSEA. A total of 13 residues make up the CDR3, ends included. CDR3 loop: CSVAGSGTNVLTL.

In the case of this clonotype: Germline is not matched at one junction end, which may reflect a read error. The CDR3 DNA follows: TGTTGCGTTGAAGCGGGATGGGGAATGAACACTGAAGCTTTCTTT. Its translation is CCVEAGWGMNTEAFF. The chain employs TRBV29-1 and TRBJ1-1; D is unresolved. CDR1 and CDR2 from the germline V gene are SQVTM and ANQGSEA. This CDR3 spans 15 amino acids.